The T cell receptor (beta chain) under discussion was sequenced for a study of cytomegalovirus exposure and HLA in healthy donors (dated by TCRdb to about 2017). About the full investigation: An earlier analysis of approximately 640 of the donors reported 250 to 300 Gb of sequence data and about 100 million unique TCR beta sequences from about 179 million T cells. An early release that covered fewer than 750 HLA-typed donors contained around 300 gigabases of sequencing data and roughly 84 million unique TCR sequences. Of the roughly 430 genotyped donors, over 70% fell in the genetic ancestry cluster associated with self-reported Caucasian donors. The study aimed to test whether signatures of past pathogen exposure could be identified by cataloging public T cell receptors. The study profiled the T cell repertoires of hundreds of subjects by immunosequencing and related them to cytomegalovirus serostatus. Besides the first cohort of roughly 640 subjects, a separate validation cohort made up of roughly 130 different subjects was used. To predict cytomegalovirus infection status, the study combined high-throughput TCR immunosequencing, statistical association of individual TCRs with disease status, and machine learning. A later analysis re-examined previously published TCR beta repertoires from more than 600 donors and added high-resolution HLA genotyping to investigate patterns of TCR occurrence. In the later analysis, no new phenotypic data were used to find candidate immune exposures; instead, reliance was placed on TCR beta sequences and their occurrence across donors. An earlier analysis of roughly 580 of the donors used high-throughput TCR beta sequencing to judge whether each TCR beta V gene segment behaved as functional or pseudogenic. Alongside the repertoire data, information on donor age, sex, ethnicity and CMV serostatus was compiled. A later genetic analysis used genome-wide SNP genotypes for about 60% of the roughly 670 donors, treating that subset as a discovery cohort. All discovery cohort repertoires had been generated using a single sequencing platform. HLA typing included class I and class II loci at four-digit resolution. Typing coverage varied by locus: roughly 620-640 donors for A, B, C, DRB1 and DQB1; roughly 510 for DQA1; over 600 for DPA1; 450 to 480 for DPB1. Four to six DR-DQ haplotypes were handled as single units for association and clustering, since linkage in the cohort was strong. Among around 400 genotyped donors of the cohort, an average of around 220,000 unique TCR beta nucleotide sequences was sequenced per donor, of which 15% to 20% were non-productive. What the authors observed across the whole study: In both the original and validation cohorts, the classifier was reported to diagnose cytomegalovirus status with high specificity and sensitivity. Across donors, most TCR sequences were observed very rarely, whereas some public TCRs were present in many individuals. In the study, about 150 TCR beta chains were listed as associated with cytomegalovirus. A further reported finding was that TCR beta sequences accurately predicted the HLA-A and HLA-B alleles for most subjects in the first cohort. Roughly uniform sequencing depth across donors was assumed in presence/absence analyses, although this assumption may not hold. Compared with equally common non-associated chains, HLA-associated TCR beta chains in a later analysis were more clonally expanded and had lower generation probabilities. A later analysis found that most CMV-associated TCR beta chains appeared HLA-restricted, with HLA associations seemingly driven largely by CMV exposure. Linkage disequilibrium might explain the correlated functional status among segregating V segments, but an unknown experimental factor could not be ruled out. Because counts were too low, about 18 rarely observed V segments, including chromosome 9 orphons, were excluded from the earlier analysis of about 500 of the donors. A cluster of highly shared sequence variants was judged likely to be a technical artifact of the sequencing pipeline. It was suggested by the authors that the approach could potentially be generalized to other disease states and immunological phenotypes. In a later genetic analysis, fewer N-insertions in productive TCRs were reported among donors in an Asian-associated ancestry cluster than the roughly 640-donor mean. According to a later analysis, parvovirus B19, influenza, CMV and Epstein-Barr virus appeared linked to several top co-occurrence clusters. In a later analysis, 16,951 TCR beta sequences were associated with specific HLA alleles at a false discovery rate of 0.05. Some IMGT-functional V segments, including TRBV6-2 and TRBV6-3, could not be distinguished by the 87-base-pair reads and were therefore excluded. According to a later analysis, TCR association rates differed among HLA loci, with DRB1 alleles showing the most associated TCRs and HLA-C alleles showing the fewest. When HLA alleles, especially DR and DQ, strongly co-occurred, TCR associations were difficult to assign to individual alleles. An earlier analysis of approximately 590 of the donors showed that most TCR beta V segments appeared in productive rearrangements either about 87% or about 30% of the time, which broadly matched IMGT annotations. In vitro tests confirmed that three of the cytomegalovirus-associated TCR beta chains recognize cytomegalovirus antigens. The cohort was sequenced for TCR beta chains only, and without alpha or paired-chain data the features that could be detected were limited. Because HLA typing was unavailable for some donors at each locus, only the typed subset was used in association tests. V-gene and J-gene trimming of TCR beta chains was associated with a missense DCLRE1C variant in a later genetic analysis, and the association was replicated in an independent cohort. For the cohort, immune exposure information was limited to CMV serostatus.

The CDR3 contains 15 residues, cysteine and phenylalanine counted. The DNA shown is the 45-base CDR3, in frame from base 1. Sequences MNHEY (CDR1) and SMNVEV (CDR2) are obtained from the germline V gene (reference sequence). V lost 6 bases and J lost 2 bases; the stretch between them is 14 bases long. About this clone itself: The specificity of this receptor is unknown.

The cohort comprised several hundred healthy bone marrow donors. At the time of sampling, all cohort members were nominally healthy, though unrecorded immune exposures were likely present. Of the 690 or so cohort members, 250 to 300 had positive CMV serostatus and 350 to 400 had negative CMV serostatus, and CMV serostatus was not recorded for the donor. Every donor gave a peripheral blood sample, and the peripheral blood mononuclear cells from that sample were used for TCR beta sequencing. Genomic DNA was extracted from the blood cell samples with the Qiagen DNeasy Blood Extraction Kit. Library generation was performed with the immunoSEQ multiplex PCR assay. For the multiplex PCR, a mixture combining 60 forward primers for TCR Vbeta segments and 13 reverse primers for TCR Jbeta segments was used. The CDR3 region of rearranged TCR beta genes was amplified from genomic DNA by a multiplex PCR assay. The amplified TCR beta libraries were sequenced on the Illumina HiSeq System as 87-base-pair reads. The paper's processing steps were these. A later analysis tallied around 80 million unique TCR beta chains across the 660 or so repertoires, and some 12 million of those chains were shared by two or more donors. A nearest-neighbor algorithm error-corrected the raw reads and collapsed the reads into unique sequences, merging closely related sequences to remove PCR and sequencing errors. Alignment of CDR3 sequences to IMGT reference sequences was used to assign V, D and J gene segments. For a sequence to be retained, at least a six-nucleotide match to both a V gene segment and a J gene segment was required. Rearrangements were classified as productive when the CDR3 lacked stop codons and remained in frame with V and J, and all other rearrangements were classified as non-productive. Following IMGT convention, CDR3 was defined as the stretch from the second conserved V-encoded cysteine up to the conserved J-encoded phenylalanine. In an earlier analysis of roughly 610 of the donors, sequences lacking an unambiguous match to a single V gene segment were excluded. In an earlier analysis of around 600 of the donors, V segments were called functional above 56.7% productive rearrangements and were called segregating when the between-donor standard deviation exceeded 5%. A statistical classification framework was built to diagnose cytomegalovirus status from the catalog of TCR beta chain sequences. In a later analysis, V and J genes were assigned by comparing TCR nucleotide sequences against IMGT/GENE-DB human TR gene sequences. A later analysis assigned CDR3 sequences and most-parsimonious VDJ recombination scenarios with the TCRdist pipeline. A later analysis defined each TCR beta chain by its CDR3 amino acid sequence plus V-gene family, and excluded reads lacking a unique V-gene family. As a way to deal with suspected cross-contamination and a sequencing artifact, a later analysis dropped over 550 nucleotide sequences that were highly shared and had low generation probability. In a later analysis, a clonal expansion index for each public chain was calculated from normalized within-repertoire ranks of inferred template counts. In a later analysis, generation probabilities were computed using a VDJ recombination model fitted to out-of-frame rearrangements, and the results were checked against IGoR. A later analysis scored TCR-TCR, TCR-HLA and TCR-CMV co-occurrence with hypergeometric tests, applying a repertoire-size bias correction to TCR pairs. To estimate false discovery rates, a later analysis permuted the HLA or CMV assignments 20 times. In a later analysis, co-occurring TCRs were grouped using DBSCAN, with TCRdist sequence similarity added in when clustering inside HLA-allele-positive subsets. Repertoires with fewer than 30,000 or more than 120,000 public chains, plus five repertoires with anomalous nucleotide sharing, were excluded from co-occurrence clustering. TCRdb provides this immuneACCESS table in a form limited to in-frame rearrangements. Some clones are lacking; in checked studies, under half of them reflect an unresolved V gene, and why the rest are absent is not known. V and J calls and clone size are copied from that table; D and trimming were computed from the DNA. The sample's clone listing holds tens of thousands of clones. The ten largest clones capture approximately 5.9% of the sample.

The chain links TRBV27 with TRBJ2-1; TRBD1 is perhaps the D gene, given 6 matching bases. The clonotype was recovered from a human donor in good health. The sample comprised PBMCs. The CDR3 loop reads CASSLLGGPYNEQFF. The nucleotides read TGTGCCAGCAGCCTGCTTGGGGGCCCCTACAATGAGCAGTTCTTC.